This TCR beta chain was retrieved from a study of control samples from healthy donors and cancer patients. TCRdb's copy holds only in-frame clones and misses some; the assay was immunoSEQ multiplex PCR. Of about 89,000 clones listed, more than 75% are singletons. The CDR3 covers 17 residues. Germline V gene lookup returns CDR1 LNHDA and CDR2 SQIVND (reference sequence). The ends lost 6 bases at V and 1 base at J; junction bases unmatched: 11. Material for sequencing was blood. The rearrangement uses TRBV19 and TRBJ2-3; 9 bases fit TRBD2. The receptor's source is a man under 40 in good health. The CDR3: CASRKQPASGGTDTQYF. CDR3 coding DNA: TGTGCCAGTAGGAAACAGCCCGCTAGCGGGGGCACAGATACGCAGTATTTT.